The clone carrying this T cell receptor (beta chain) has ten or more counts. Its specificity is unknown. The entry originates in a study of T cell repertoires in cytomegalovirus infection. TCRdb used MiXCR to reprocess the reads, holding one entry per CDR3 protein. The table includes over 450,000 distinct CDR3 sequences, approximately 10% detected once. The CDR3 consists of 13 residues. Germline loops: CDR1 MNHNS, CDR2 SASEGT. V shed 2 bases, J shed 5 bases, and the junction held 2 bases outside the gene matches. Study-level points and caveats: Pooled public TCR beta family frequency picked out CMV carriers with the relevant HLA. The ex vivo response was dominated by HLA-C-restricted CMV-specific TCR beta clonotypes.

This sequence was found in a human donor in good health (CMV status not recorded). Some clones in this sample may be carry-over from other donors' samples. The rearrangement links TRBV6-1 to TRBJ2-5; TRBD2 matches at 7 bases. The source material was PBMCs. The CDR3: CASSELGGETQYF. For the CDR3, the DNA is TGTGCCAGCAGTGAACTGGGAGGGGAGACCCAGTACTTC.